A selection of T cell receptor beta chains follows, all from one sample in a study of T cell responses to AZD1222 COVID-19 vaccine. Libraries were prepared by immunoSEQ multiplex PCR; TCRdb keeps only in-frame clonotypes and omits some of them. The table lists 150,000 to 200,000 clones, more than 90% of them singletons. This specimen was peripheral blood, taken on day 0 of AZD1222 vaccination. The receptors here all came from an adult in good health. The conserved cysteine and the conserved F or W are not part of the CDR3 here.

V,CDR3
TRBV5-5,ASSTVVPGPRGYT
TRBV5-4,ASSLGGTPQETQY
TRBV9,ASSAPGGVGEKLF
TRBV19,ASSQTGAQETQY
TRBV3-1/TRBV3-2,ASSPAKHYGYT
TRBV27,ASSLGGPREQY
TRBV7-6,ASSSSGQGSNQPQH
TRBV5-4,ASSHGRGSSTDTQY
TRBV5-6,ASSPRGGGYGYT
TRBV5-5,ASSPPGQGNNSPLH
TRBV1,TSSLPGQGGGSPLH
TRBV3-1/TRBV3-2,ASSQGYYEQY
TRBV5-1,ASSLREGYTGELF
TRBV27,ASSSRVGEQY
TRBV7-6,ASGPGTGNTEAF
TRBV12-3/TRBV12-4,ASSSNYEQY
TRBV6-4,ASGRLGTGELF
TRBV6-5,ASRQGRVGNEQF
TRBV30,AWMGASGRINIQY
TRBV24-1,ATSVVERYSNQPQH
TRBV18,ASSPPAGKTEAF
TRBV20-1,SASQPSGSFETQY
TRBV7-9,ASSLERVSYNEQF
TRBV9,ASSVEGTGSTEAF